Listed below are T cell receptor beta chains from one sample, sequenced in a study of T cells expressing NK-cell markers. TCRdb re-called the 5' RACE reads and gives one entry per CDR3 protein, without DNA. The table for this sample gives around 550,000 distinct CDR3 sequences. The sequencing input was blood T cells: a sorted CD56 or NKG2C T cell subset, CD4+ or CD8+ T cells, or bulk PBMC T cells (not recorded which). Every receptor here comes from a man between 18 and 29 years old in good health. The CDR3 runs from the conserved cysteine through the conserved F or W.

v_gene	j_gene	CDR3aa
TRBV4-3	TRBJ2-5	CASSQAKGTGGETQYF
TRBV27	TRBJ2-1	CASSPGTSGRNEQFF
TRBV29-1	TRBJ2-5	CSVIRDRVSKETQYF
TRBV7-9	TRBJ2-2	CASSSTRTSTGELFF
TRBV29-1	TRBJ1-5	CSADHPLSNQPQHF
TRBV5-1	TRBJ2-2	CASSYSPGQRAGELFF
TRBV20-1	TRBJ1-1	CSARDGGSWVTEAFF
TRBV25-1	TRBJ2-5	CASSAVTYRVQETQYF
TRBV12-3/TRBV12-4	TRBJ2-7	CASSQSGGSSYEQYF
TRBV28	TRBJ2-7	CASRLYQGGDEQYF
TRBV25-1	TRBJ2-1	CASSDGQRSGAFYNEQFF
TRBV7-2	TRBJ2-7	CASSPGTGGKEYF
TRBV27	TRBJ2-3	CASSVATPTDTQYF
TRBV18	TRBJ2-3	CASSPRFPGEGDTQYF
TRBV7-2	TRBJ1-2	CASSLARPNYGYTF
TRBV5-5	TRBJ1-1	CASSLRTGQLNTEAFF
TRBV5-1	TRBJ2-7	CASSLSGTNSYEQYF
TRBV3-1	TRBJ2-1	CASSQDQRANEQFF
TRBV10-1	TRBJ2-4	CASSDGPSDTKNIQYF
TRBV7-8	TRBJ2-5	CASSRGLARETQYF
TRBV9	TRBJ1-2	CASSVALGPQYGYTF
TRBV20-1	TRBJ2-3	CSASPSGRAKGTDTQYF
TRBV24-1	TRBJ2-1	CATSDPSKGNEQFF
TRBV4-2	TRBJ1-6	CASSQDPGGSPLHF
TRBV7-8	TRBJ2-5	CASSISSGETQYF
TRBV18	TRBJ2-1	CASRHRSLAGGYNEQFF
TRBV25-1	TRBJ2-2	CASSALTGNTGELFF
TRBV4-1	TRBJ2-5	CASSYGTSGTQETQYF
TRBV4-3	TRBJ1-3	CASSQDGVNTIYF
TRBV20-1	TRBJ2-7	CSARPSGRALYEQYF
TRBV20-1	TRBJ2-4	CSGLVRVKNIQYF
TRBV7-7	TRBJ2-2	CASSLSSDTGELFF
TRBV5-1	TRBJ2-7	CASRADSTKYEQYF
TRBV24-1	TRBJ2-3	CATSGAFADTQYF
TRBV29-1	TRBJ2-3	CSAGTGKRDTQYF
TRBV15	TRBJ2-3	CATSRSFPGDTDTQYF
TRBV7-7	TRBJ2-2	CASSRDWTGELFF
TRBV3-1	TRBJ2-3	CASSPHGVDTQYF
TRBV5-6	TRBJ2-5	CASSPGAGEPETQYF
TRBV20-1	TRBJ2-7	CSPNEASGAYEQYF
TRBV10-3	TRBJ2-1	CAIRGTGDDNEQFF
TRBV20-1	TRBJ2-7	CSAMVSGEVGYEQYF
TRBV9	TRBJ2-2	CASSPTGQGATGELFF
TRBV7-6	TRBJ2-3	CASRGTSGPSTDTQYF
TRBV6-5	TRBJ2-2	CASSTRFSGELFF
TRBV27	TRBJ2-1	CASGKAGSYNEQFF
TRBV4-3	TRBJ2-2	CASSPGLGVELFF
TRBV7-2	TRBJ2-7	CASSSRRRISNPYEQYF
TRBV7-9	TRBJ2-5	CASSFTRQALRETQYF
TRBV4-1	TRBJ2-7	CASSRAGAPGEQYF
TRBV28	TRBJ1-5	CARRGRTGRNQPQHF
TRBV4-3	TRBJ2-7	CASSPLTGTIYEQYF
TRBV15	TRBJ1-3	CATSATTLRGPGGTIYF
TRBV12-3/TRBV12-4	TRBJ1-6	CASSLAGGNSPLHF